This TCR beta chain comes out of a study of blood T cell repertoires in COVID-19. Study in general: Sites across the United States, Italy and Spain contributed samples from acute and convalescent COVID-19. From T cells, B-cell-depleted T cells, or PBMCs came the material, which was cDNA or gDNA.

CDR3 length: 13 residues. Trimming stripped 7 bases from V and 3 bases from J, with 13 bases between. CDR1 and CDR2 from the germline V gene are LNHDA and SQIVND (reference sequence). Source study methods: Reference gene primer amplification gave nucleated cell count estimates. The data were produced by immunoSEQ multiplex PCR, yet TCRdb's version contains in-frame clones alone and is incomplete. V and J calls and clone size come straight from that table; D and trimming were deduced from the DNA. Altogether roughly 80,000 clones are present, just over 85% being singletons, with the ten largest covering roughly 4.8%. This clone was picked up a small number of times.

This receptor was obtained from a woman over 75 with acute or convalescent COVID-19. The sequencing input was peripheral blood. The gene calls are TRBV19 and TRBJ2-7, with a weak D call TRBD1 (6 bases). CDR3 in amino acids: CASMGAEHYEQYF. The DNA of the CDR3 is TGTGCCAGTATGGGGGCGGAACACTACGAGCAGTACTTC.